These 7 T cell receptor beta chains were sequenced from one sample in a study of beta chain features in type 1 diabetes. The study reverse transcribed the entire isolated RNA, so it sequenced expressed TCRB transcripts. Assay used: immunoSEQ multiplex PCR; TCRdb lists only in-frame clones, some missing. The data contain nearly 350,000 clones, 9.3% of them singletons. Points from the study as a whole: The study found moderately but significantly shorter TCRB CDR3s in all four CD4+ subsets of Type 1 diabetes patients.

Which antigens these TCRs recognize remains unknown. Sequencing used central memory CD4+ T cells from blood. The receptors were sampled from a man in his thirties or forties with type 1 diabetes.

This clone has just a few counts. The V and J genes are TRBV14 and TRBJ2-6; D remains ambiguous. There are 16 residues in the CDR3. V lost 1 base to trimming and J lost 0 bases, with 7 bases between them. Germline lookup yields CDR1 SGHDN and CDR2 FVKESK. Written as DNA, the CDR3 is TGTGCCAGCAGCCAAGTAAGAAGCTCTGGGGCCAACGTCCTGACTTTC. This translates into CASSQVRSSGANVLTF.

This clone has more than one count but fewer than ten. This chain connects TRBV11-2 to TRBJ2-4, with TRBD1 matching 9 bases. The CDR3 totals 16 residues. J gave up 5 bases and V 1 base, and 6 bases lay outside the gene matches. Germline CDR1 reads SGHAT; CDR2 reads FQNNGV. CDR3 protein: CASSLGRGQGENIQYF. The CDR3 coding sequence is TGTGCCAGCAGCTTAGGCCGGGGACAGGGAGAAAACATTCAGTACTTC.

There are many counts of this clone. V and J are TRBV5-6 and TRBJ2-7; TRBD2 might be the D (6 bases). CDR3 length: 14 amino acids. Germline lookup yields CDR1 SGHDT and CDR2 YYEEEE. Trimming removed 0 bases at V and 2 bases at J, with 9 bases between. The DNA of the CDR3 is TGTGCCAGCAGCTTGGCGGGGGTAGCCTACGAGCAGTACTTC. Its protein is CASSLAGVAYEQYF.

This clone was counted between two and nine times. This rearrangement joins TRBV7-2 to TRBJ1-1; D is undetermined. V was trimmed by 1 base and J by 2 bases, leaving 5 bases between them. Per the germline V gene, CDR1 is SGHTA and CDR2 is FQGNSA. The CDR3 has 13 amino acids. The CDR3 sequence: CASSLDSNTEAFF. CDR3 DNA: TGTGCCAGCAGCTTAGACAGTAACACTGAAGCTTTCTTT.

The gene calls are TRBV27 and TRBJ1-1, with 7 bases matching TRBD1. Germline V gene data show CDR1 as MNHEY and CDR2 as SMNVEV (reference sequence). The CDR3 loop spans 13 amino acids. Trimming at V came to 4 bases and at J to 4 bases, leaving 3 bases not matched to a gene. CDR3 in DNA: TGTGCCAGCAGTTATAACAGGGGCACTGAAGCTTTCTTT. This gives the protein CASSYNRGTEAFF.

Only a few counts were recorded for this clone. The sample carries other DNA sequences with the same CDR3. The chain's CDR3 is CSAIATDTQYF. CDR3 DNA sequence: TGCAGTGCTATAGCGACAGATACGCAGTATTTT. V usage is TRBV20-1 and J usage is TRBJ2-3; tentatively, D is TRBD2 (5 bases). V was shortened by 4 bases and J by 3 bases, with 5 bases between the two germline ends. The CDR3 covers 11 residues. The V gene's germline CDR1 is DFQATT and CDR2 SNEGSKA (reference sequence).

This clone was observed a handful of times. The CDR3 DNA reads TGTGCCTGGAGTGACGCCGGGGAGCTGTTTTTT. This translates into CAWSDAGELFF. The chain uses TRBV30 and TRBJ2-2, with no clear D. The CDR3 is made up of 11 amino acids. Germline loops: CDR1 GTSNPN, CDR2 SVGIG (reference sequence). V lost 1 base to trimming and J lost 6 bases, with 3 bases between them.